The rows below give T cell receptor beta chains drawn from one sample of a study of T cells expressing NK-cell markers. For each CDR3 protein, TCRdb gives one entry from its re-call of the 5' RACE reads, without DNA. Recorded for this sample: about 150,000 distinct CDR3 sequences. Sequenced material: blood T cells: a sorted CD56 or NKG2C T cell subset, CD4+ or CD8+ T cells, or bulk PBMC T cells (not recorded which). Receptors originate from a woman in her fifties or sixties in good health. Each CDR3 is given with its conserved first and last residue. Fields, in order: J gene, V gene, CDR3 protein.

TRBJ2-3,TRBV10-3,CAISDGLASTDTQYF
TRBJ2-1,TRBV7-9,CASSFQTGTSVGEWDYNEQFF
TRBJ2-1,TRBV7-3,CASSARDGGISRQFF
TRBJ1-2,TRBV2,CASSSRDNYGYTF
TRBJ2-1,TRBV7-9,CASSSPGQRDNEQFF
TRBJ2-1,TRBV29-1,CSVSWGRDNEQFF
TRBJ2-1,TRBV20-1,CSARPRTASYNEQFF
TRBJ1-1,TRBV11-2,CASSLQLREGEAFF
TRBJ2-3,TRBV29-1,CSYDRESTDTQYF
TRBJ2-1,TRBV7-9,CASSPTSPHSGHEQFF
TRBJ2-1,TRBV6-1,CASTQGDTYNEQFF
TRBJ2-2,TRBV7-9,CASSSRDRLAGELFF
TRBJ2-3,TRBV7-9,CASSLYTDTQYF
TRBJ2-3,TRBV7-9,CASSFITTTDTQYF
TRBJ1-1,TRBV29-1,CSVVGGTNTEAFF
TRBJ2-3,TRBV12-3/TRBV12-4,CASSFGGTGTDTQYF
TRBJ2-4,TRBV7-9,CASSQDSNGYIQYF
TRBJ2-1,TRBV13,CASSSSTHGIYNEQFF
TRBJ1-1,TRBV7-7,CASSASQGDTEAFF
TRBJ1-1,TRBV6-5,CASSLKGGGNTEAFF
TRBJ2-3,TRBV27,CASRSPTSGRADTQYF
TRBJ2-3,TRBV6-5,CASSLIRRGTDTQYF
TRBJ1-1,TRBV7-9,CASSLGRPGKGFF
TRBJ2-3,TRBV24-1,CATSDPTRGTDTQYF
TRBJ2-3,TRBV30,CAWGLGGSTSDTQYF
TRBJ2-3,TRBV24-1,CATSDPDSGPNTDTQYF
TRBJ2-5,TRBV3-1,CASSQREVVKETQYF
TRBJ2-1,TRBV12-3/TRBV12-4,CASRSRISVDEQFF
TRBJ2-7,TRBV4-1,CASSYSAGGPSYEQYF
TRBJ2-1,TRBV6-6,CASTVGLAGQEGDEQFF
TRBJ2-1,TRBV28,CAIQGLVNFGEQFF
TRBJ2-1,TRBV7-9,CASSLEADSSYNEQFF
TRBJ2-5,TRBV7-8,CASSLGTGVAQYF
TRBJ2-7,TRBV20-1,CSATRSNTYEQYF
TRBJ2-5,TRBV6-1,CASSERPTGDETQYF
TRBJ2-7,TRBV20-1,CSARAVTGTHSSYEQYF
TRBJ2-2,TRBV28,CASSDFTNTGELFF
TRBJ1-1,TRBV27,CASSLYRKDRDTEAFF
TRBJ2-1,TRBV12-3/TRBV12-4,CASNDSGNEQFF
TRBJ2-7,TRBV4-1,CASSQGGGSTNYEQYF